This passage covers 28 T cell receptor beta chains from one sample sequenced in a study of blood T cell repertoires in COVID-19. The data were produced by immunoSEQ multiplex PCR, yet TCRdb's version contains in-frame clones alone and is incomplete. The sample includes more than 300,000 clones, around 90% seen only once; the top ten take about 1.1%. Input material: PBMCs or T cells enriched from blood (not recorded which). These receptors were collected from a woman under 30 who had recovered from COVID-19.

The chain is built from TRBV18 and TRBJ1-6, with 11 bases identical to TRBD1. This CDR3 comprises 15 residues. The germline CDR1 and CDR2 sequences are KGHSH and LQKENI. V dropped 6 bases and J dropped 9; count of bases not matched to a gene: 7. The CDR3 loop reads CASSSDRGRISPLHF. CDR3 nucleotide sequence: TGTGCCAGCTCCTCGGACAGGGGGCGAATTTCACCCCTCCACTTT.

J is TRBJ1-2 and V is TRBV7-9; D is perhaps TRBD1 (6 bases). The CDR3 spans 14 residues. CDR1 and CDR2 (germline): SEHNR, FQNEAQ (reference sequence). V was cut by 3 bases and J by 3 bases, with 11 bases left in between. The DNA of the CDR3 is TGTGCCAGCAGCTTTACAGGGCCTGACTATGGCTACACCTTC. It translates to CASSFTGPDYGYTF.

CDR3 in amino acids: CASSQGDYSSYEQYF. DNA of the CDR3: TGTGCCAGCAGCCAAGGGGACTACAGCTCCTACGAGCAGTACTTC. V usage is TRBV3-1 (or the pseudogene TRBV3-2) and J usage is TRBJ2-7; 7 bases align to TRBD2. The V segment lost 1 base and the J segment 0 bases; nucleotides outside the gene matches: 3. This CDR3 is 15 amino acids long. CDR1 LGHDT and CDR2 YNNKEL come from the germline V gene (reference sequence).

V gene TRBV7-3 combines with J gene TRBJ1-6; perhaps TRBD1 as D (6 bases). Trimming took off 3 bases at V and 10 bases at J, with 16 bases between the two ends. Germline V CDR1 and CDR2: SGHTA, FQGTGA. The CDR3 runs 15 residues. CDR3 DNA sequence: TGTGCCAGCAGCTTTGAAGGGGGTATCGAATCACCCCTCCACTTT. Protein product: CASSFEGGIESPLHF.

The CDR3 nucleotides are TGTGCCAGCAGCCGTCCTGCGGGGTCAGATACGCAGTATTTT. Its translation is CASSRPAGSDTQYF. This chain connects TRBV6-5 to TRBJ2-3, with D perhaps TRBD2 (6 bases). The CDR3 sequence is 14 residues long. Germline-derived CDR1 and CDR2 are MNHEY and SVGAGI. The germline V and J ends were trimmed by 6 bases and 4 bases, with 14 bases remaining between them.

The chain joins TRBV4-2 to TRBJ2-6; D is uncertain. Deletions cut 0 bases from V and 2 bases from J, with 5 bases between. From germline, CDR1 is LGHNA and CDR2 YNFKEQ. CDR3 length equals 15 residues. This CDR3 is CASSQDHTGANVLTF. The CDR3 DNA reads TGTGCCAGCAGCCAAGATCACACTGGGGCCAACGTCCTGACTTTC.

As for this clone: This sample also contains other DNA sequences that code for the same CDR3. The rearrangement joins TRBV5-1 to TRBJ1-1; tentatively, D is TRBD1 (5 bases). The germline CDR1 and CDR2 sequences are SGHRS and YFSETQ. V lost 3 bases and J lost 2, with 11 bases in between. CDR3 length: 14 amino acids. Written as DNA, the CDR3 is TGCGCCAGCAGCTCAGGGCAGCTAAACACTGAAGCTTTCTTT. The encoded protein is CASSSGQLNTEAFF.

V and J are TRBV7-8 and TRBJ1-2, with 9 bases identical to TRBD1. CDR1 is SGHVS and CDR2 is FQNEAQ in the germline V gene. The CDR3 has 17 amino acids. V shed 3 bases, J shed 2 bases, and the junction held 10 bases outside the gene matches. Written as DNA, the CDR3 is TGTGCCAGCAGCTTCCCACGACAGGGGGAGGCAAACTATGGCTACACCTTC. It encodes CASSFPRQGEANYGYTF.

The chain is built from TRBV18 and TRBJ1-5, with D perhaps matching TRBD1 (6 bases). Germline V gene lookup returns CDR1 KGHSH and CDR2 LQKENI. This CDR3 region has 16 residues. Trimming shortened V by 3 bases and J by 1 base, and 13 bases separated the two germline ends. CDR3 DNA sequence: TGTGCCAGCTCACCGCAGGGGCTGGGGAGCAATCAGCCCCAGCATTTT. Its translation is CASSPQGLGSNQPQHF.

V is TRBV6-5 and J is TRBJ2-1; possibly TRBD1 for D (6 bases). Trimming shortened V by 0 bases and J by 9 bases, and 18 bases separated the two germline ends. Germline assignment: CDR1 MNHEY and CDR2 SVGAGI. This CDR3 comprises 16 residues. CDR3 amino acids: CASSYSLARAGAEQFF. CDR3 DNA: TGTGCCAGCAGTTACTCGTTGGCCAGGGCAGGGGCTGAGCAGTTCTTC.

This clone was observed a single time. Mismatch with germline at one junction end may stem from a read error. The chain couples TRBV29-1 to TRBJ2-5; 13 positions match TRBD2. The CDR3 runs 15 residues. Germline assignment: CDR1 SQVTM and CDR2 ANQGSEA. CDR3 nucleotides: TGCAGCGTGGAAGGACTAGCGGGGGCGAGGGAGACCCAGTACTTC. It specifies CSVEGLAGARETQYF.

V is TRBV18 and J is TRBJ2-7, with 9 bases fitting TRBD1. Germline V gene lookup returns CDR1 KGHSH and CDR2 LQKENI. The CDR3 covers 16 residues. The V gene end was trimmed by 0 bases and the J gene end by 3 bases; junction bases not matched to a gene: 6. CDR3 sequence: CASSPPAGQGFYEQYF. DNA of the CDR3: TGTGCCAGCTCACCACCGGCGGGACAGGGATTCTACGAGCAGTACTTC.

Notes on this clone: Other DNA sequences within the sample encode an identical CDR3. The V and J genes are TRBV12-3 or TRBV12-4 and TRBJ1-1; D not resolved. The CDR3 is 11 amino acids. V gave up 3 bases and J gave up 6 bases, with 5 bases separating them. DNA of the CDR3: TGTGCCAGCAGTTTCTACCCTGAAGCTTTCTTT. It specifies CASSFYPEAFF.

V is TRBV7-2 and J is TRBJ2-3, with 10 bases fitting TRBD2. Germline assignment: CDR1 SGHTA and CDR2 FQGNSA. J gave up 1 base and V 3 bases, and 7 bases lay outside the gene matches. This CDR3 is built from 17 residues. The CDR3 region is CASSFRPLAGGTDTQYF. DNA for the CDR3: TGTGCCAGCAGCTTCCGGCCCCTAGCGGGGGGCACAGATACGCAGTATTTT.

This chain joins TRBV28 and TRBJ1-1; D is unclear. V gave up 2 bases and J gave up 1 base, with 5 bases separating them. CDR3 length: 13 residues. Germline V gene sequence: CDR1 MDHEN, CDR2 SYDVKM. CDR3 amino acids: CASSLIQNTEAFF. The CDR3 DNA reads TGTGCCAGCAGTTTAATTCAGAACACTGAAGCTTTCTTT.

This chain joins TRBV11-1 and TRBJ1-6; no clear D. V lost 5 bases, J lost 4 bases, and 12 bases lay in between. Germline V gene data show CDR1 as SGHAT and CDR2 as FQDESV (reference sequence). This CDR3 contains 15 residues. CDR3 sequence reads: CASSPGGMYNSPLHF. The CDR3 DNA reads TGTGCCAGCAGCCCAGGCGGGATGTATAATTCACCCCTCCACTTT.

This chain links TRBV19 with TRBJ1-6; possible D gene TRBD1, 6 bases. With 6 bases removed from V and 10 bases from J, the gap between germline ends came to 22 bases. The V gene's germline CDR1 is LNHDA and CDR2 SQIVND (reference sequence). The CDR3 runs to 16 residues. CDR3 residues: CASRGLKTGSGSPLHF. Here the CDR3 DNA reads TGTGCCAGTAGGGGCCTGAAAACAGGGTCGGGATCACCCCTCCACTTT.

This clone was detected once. CDR3 loop: CASSLGTGGIEKLFF. CDR3 in DNA: TGTGCCAGCAGCTTAGGGACAGGGGGAATTGAAAAACTGTTTTTT. The chain has TRBV11-2 and TRBJ1-4; 10 bases map to TRBD1. Germline V gene data show CDR1 as SGHAT and CDR2 as FQNNGV. The CDR3 loop spans 15 amino acids. V gave up 1 base and J gave up 7 bases; unmatched junction bases: 3. Complete variable domain (other parts from reference TRBV11-2 and TRBJ1-4): EAGVAQSPRYKIIEKRQSVAFWCNPISGHATLYWYQQILGQGPKLLIQFQNNGVVDDSQLPKDRFSAERLKGVDSTLKIQPAKLEDSAVYLCASSLGTGGIEKLFFGSGTQLSVL.

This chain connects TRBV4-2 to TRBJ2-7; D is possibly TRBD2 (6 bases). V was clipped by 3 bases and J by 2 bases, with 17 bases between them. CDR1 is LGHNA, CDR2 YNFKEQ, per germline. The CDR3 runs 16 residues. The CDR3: CASSQGLTRTPYEQYF. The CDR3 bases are TGTGCCAGCAGCCAGGGGTTGACTAGGACGCCCTACGAGCAGTACTTC.

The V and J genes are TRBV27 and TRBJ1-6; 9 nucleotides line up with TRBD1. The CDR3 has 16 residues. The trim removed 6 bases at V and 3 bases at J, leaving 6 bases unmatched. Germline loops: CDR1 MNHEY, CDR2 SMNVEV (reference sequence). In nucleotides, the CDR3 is TGTGCCAGCAGACCCGGACAGGGGTTCTATAATTCACCCCTCCACTTT. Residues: CASRPGQGFYNSPLHF.

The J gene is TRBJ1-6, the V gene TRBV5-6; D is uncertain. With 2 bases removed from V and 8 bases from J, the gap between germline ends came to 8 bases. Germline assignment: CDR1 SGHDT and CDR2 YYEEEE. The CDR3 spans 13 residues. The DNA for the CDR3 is TGTGCCAGCAGCTTTAGACGGGATTCACCCCTCCACTTT. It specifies CASSFRRDSPLHF.

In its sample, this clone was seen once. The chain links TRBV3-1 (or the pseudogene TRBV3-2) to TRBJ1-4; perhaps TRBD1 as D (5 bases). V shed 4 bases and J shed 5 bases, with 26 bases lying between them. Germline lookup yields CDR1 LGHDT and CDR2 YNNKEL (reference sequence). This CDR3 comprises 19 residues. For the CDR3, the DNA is TGTGCCAGCAGCCGAGAACCGGGTCTTCTTAGAAACAGGAATGAAAAACTGTTTTTT. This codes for CASSREPGLLRNRNEKLFF.

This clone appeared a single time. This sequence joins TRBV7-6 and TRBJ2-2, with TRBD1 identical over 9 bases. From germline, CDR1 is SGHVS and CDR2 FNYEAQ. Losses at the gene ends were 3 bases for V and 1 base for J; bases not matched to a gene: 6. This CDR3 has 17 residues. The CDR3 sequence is CASSLYRTGVNTGELFF. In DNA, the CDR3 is TGTGCCAGCAGCTTGTACAGGACAGGGGTGAACACCGGGGAGCTGTTTTTT.

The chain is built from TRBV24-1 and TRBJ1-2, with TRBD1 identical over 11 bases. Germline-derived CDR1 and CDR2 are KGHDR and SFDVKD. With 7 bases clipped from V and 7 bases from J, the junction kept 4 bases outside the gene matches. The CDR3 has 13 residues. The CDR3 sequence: CATSGTGGSGYTF. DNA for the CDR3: TGTGCCACCAGCGGGACAGGGGGGAGTGGCTACACCTTC.

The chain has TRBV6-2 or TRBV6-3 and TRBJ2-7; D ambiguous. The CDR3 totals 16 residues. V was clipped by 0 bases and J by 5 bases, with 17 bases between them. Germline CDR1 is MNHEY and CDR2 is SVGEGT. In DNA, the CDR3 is TGTGCCAGCAGTTACTCCGCTGTAACGGGTGTCCACGAGCAGTACTTC. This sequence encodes CASSYSAVTGVHEQYF.

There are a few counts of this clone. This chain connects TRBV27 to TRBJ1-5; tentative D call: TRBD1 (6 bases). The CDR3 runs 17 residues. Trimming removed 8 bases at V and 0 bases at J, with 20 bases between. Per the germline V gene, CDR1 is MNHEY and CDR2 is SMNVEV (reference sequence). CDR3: CASGRGQRQHSNQPQHF. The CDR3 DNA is TGTGCCAGCGGTCGAGGACAGAGACAACATAGCAATCAGCCCCAGCATTTT.

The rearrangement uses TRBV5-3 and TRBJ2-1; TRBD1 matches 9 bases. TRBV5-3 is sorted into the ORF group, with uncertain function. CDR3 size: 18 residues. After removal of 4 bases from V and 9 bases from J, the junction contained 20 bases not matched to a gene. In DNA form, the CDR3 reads TGTGCCAGAAGCCCCAACCGGGACAGGGAAAGAAAGTCGGCTGAGCAGTTCTTC. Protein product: CARSPNRDRERKSAEQFF.

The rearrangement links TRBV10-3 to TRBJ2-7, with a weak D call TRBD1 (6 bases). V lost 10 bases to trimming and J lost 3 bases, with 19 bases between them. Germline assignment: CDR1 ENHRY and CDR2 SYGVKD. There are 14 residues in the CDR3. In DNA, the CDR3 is TGTGCCACCTCAGCAGGGGATCAAGGCTACGAGCAGTACTTC. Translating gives CATSAGDQGYEQYF.